These 25 T cell receptor beta chains were sequenced from one sample in a study of CD8 T cells in Susac syndrome. RNA, at about 0.45 to 1 ug, was reverse transcribed with random hexamers. TCRdb analysed the immunoSEQ multiplex PCR reads with MiXCR anew, one entry per CDR3 protein. The sample shows about 430,000 distinct CDR3 sequences, approximately 85% of them seen only once. Sequencing input: CD8+ T cells from PBMCs. The receptors come from a human donor with multiple sclerosis.

The chain's CDR3 is CASSLLPAGNEQFF. The CDR3 nucleotides are TGTGCCAGCAGTCTCCTACCGGCGGGGAATGAGCAGTTCTTC. This chain uses TRBV27 with TRBJ2-1; TRBD2 is a possible D gene (6 bases). CDR3 length: 14 amino acids. Germline V gene sequence: CDR1 MNHEY, CDR2 SMNVEV (reference sequence). Deletions cut 5 bases from V and 7 bases from J, with 15 bases between.

The chain has TRBV4-1 and TRBJ2-2; 9 bases agree with TRBD1. Unmatched junction bases numbered 9, after V lost 6 bases and J lost 7 bases. Per germline, CDR1 MGHRA and CDR2 YSYEKL. The CDR3 length is 15 residues. Written as DNA, the CDR3 is TGCGCCAGCAGACTAACAGGGGGCGCGGGCGGGGAGCTGTTTTTT. Translation gives CASRLTGGAGGELFF.

The gene calls are TRBV6-6 and TRBJ2-7; tentatively, D is TRBD2 (5 bases). V lost 0 bases, J lost 4 bases, and 10 bases lay in between. The CDR3 runs 14 residues. CDR1 and CDR2 (germline): MNHNY, SVGAGI (reference sequence). The CDR3 coding sequence is TGTGCCAGCAGTTACTCGTTTTCGGGATACGAGCAGTACTTC. Its translation: CASSYSFSGYEQYF.

V is TRBV12-3 or TRBV12-4 and J is TRBJ2-1; no clear D. CDR3 length: 11 amino acids. V dropped 6 bases and J dropped 7 bases, with 7 bases sitting between them. The CDR3 sequence: CASSIANEQFF. DNA of the CDR3: TGTGCCAGCAGCATAGCAAATGAGCAGTTCTTC.

This CDR3 reads CASSLDPETPAGELFF. Written as DNA, the CDR3 is TGTGCCAGCAGCTTGGACCCAGAAACCCCCGCCGGGGAGCTGTTTTTT. This rearrangement joins TRBV5-8 to TRBJ2-2, with no clear D. V was shortened by 0 bases and J by 6 bases, with 15 bases between the two germline ends. CDR3 length equals 16 residues. The germline CDR1 and CDR2 sequences are SGHTS and YDEGEE.

The chain uses TRBV18 and TRBJ1-1; D unresolved. Between the trimmed V and J ends, which lost 6 bases and 6 bases, there was a span of 11 bases. CDR3 length: 12 amino acids. Germline values: CDR1 KGHSH, CDR2 LQKENI. The CDR3 loop is CASSPRPSEAFF. The CDR3 nucleotides are TGTGCCAGCTCCCCCCGGCCCTCTGAAGCTTTCTTT.

The chain joins TRBV5-8 to TRBJ1-2; TRBD1 matches 9 bases. Germline lookup yields CDR1 SGHTS and CDR2 YDEGEE. This CDR3 spans 16 amino acids. V lost 4 bases to trimming and J lost 8 bases; unmatched junction nucleotides: 15. The CDR3 DNA reads as TGTGCCAGCAGCCAAACTCCGGGACAGGGATCTGGAGGCTACACCTTC. This translates into CASSQTPGQGSGGYTF. Full variable domain (remainder filled in from reference TRBV5-8 and TRBJ1-2): EAGVTQSPTHLIKTRGQQATLRCSPISGHTSVYWYQQALGLGLQFLLWYDEGEERNRGNFPPRFSGRQFPNYSSELNVNALELEDSALYLCASSQTPGQGSGGYTFGSGTRLTVV.

This clonotype came up once. This chain connects TRBV2 to TRBJ1-6, with TRBD1 as a possible D gene (6 bases). Germline-derived CDR1 and CDR2 are SNHLY and FYNNEI. The V end was cut by 3 bases, the J end by 0 bases, with 9 bases between. The CDR3 consists of 16 residues. In DNA, the CDR3 is TGTGCCAGCAGTGATGGGGGGCCCTCCTATAATTCACCCCTCCACTTT. Translating it yields CASSDGGPSYNSPLHF.

This clonotype was counted a single time. V is TRBV12-3 or TRBV12-4 and J is TRBJ2-2, with 8 bases matching TRBD2. The J segment lost 4 bases and the V segment lost 6 bases, leaving 10 bases of the junction unmatched. The CDR3 is 16 amino acids. CDR3 sequence (DNA): TGTGCCAGCAGCACGGGGCGGGAGGTACCCACCGGGGAGCTGTTTTTT. Its translation is CASSTGREVPTGELFF.

This chain links TRBV5-1 with TRBJ2-2; TRBD2 is a possible D gene (5 bases). V dropped 4 bases and J dropped 1 base, with 11 bases sitting between them. CDR1 is SGHRS and CDR2 is YFSETQ in the germline V gene. The CDR3 is 15 residues long. The CDR3 protein is CASSLGLENTGELFF. The CDR3 DNA reads as TGCGCCAGCAGCCTCGGACTGGAGAACACCGGGGAGCTGTTTTTT.

The gene calls are TRBV15 and TRBJ1-5; D is unresolved. V dropped 3 bases and J dropped 7 bases, with 13 bases sitting between them. This CDR3 spans 14 amino acids. The germline CDR1 and CDR2 sequences are LNHNV and YYDKDF (reference sequence). The CDR3 nucleotides read TGTGCCACCAGCAGCGACAAGGCAGCACAGCCCCAGCATTTT. Residues: CATSSDKAAQPQHF.

This clonotype was counted a few times. The chain carries TRBV29-1 and TRBJ2-7, with unresolved D. CDR1 and CDR2 from the germline V gene are SQVTM and ANQGSEA. The CDR3 runs to 13 residues. Trimming took off 5 bases at V and 3 bases at J, with 14 bases between the two ends. CDR3 in amino acids: CSVPTGMGYEQYF. In nucleotides, the CDR3 is TGCAGCGTTCCGACGGGCATGGGCTACGAGCAGTACTTC.

The V and J genes are TRBV4-1 and TRBJ1-1; no reliable D call. Between the trimmed V and J ends, which lost 0 bases and 0 bases, there was a span of 11 bases. The CDR3 runs to 16 residues. Germline CDR1 MGHRA, CDR2 YSYEKL. CDR3 in amino acids: CASSQDHYRLNTEAFF. The CDR3 bases are TGCGCCAGCAGCCAAGATCACTACAGATTGAACACTGAAGCTTTCTTT.

This chain connects TRBV20-1 to TRBJ2-7, with 11 bases matching TRBD2. The germline CDR1 and CDR2 sequences are DFQATT and SNEGSKA (reference sequence). J gave up 4 bases and V 6 bases, and 8 bases lay outside the gene matches. The CDR3 length is 14 residues. CDR3 amino acids: CSAHSGREGYEQYF. The CDR3 bases are TGCAGTGCCCATAGCGGGAGGGAGGGGTACGAGCAGTACTTC.

The chain is built from TRBV12-3 or TRBV12-4 and TRBJ1-5; no clear D gene. The CDR3 runs 14 residues. Trimming took off 0 bases at V and 6 bases at J, with 9 bases between the two ends. The CDR3 is CASSLAPVGQPQHF. In nucleotides, the CDR3 is TGTGCCAGCAGTTTAGCGCCCGTAGGTCAGCCCCAGCATTTT.

This chain uses TRBV29-1 with TRBJ2-7; 7 positions agree with TRBD1. V lost 3 bases, J lost 2 bases, and 10 bases stayed unmatched. The CDR3 runs to 15 residues. Germline CDR1 and CDR2: SQVTM and ANQGSEA. The CDR3 loop is CSVDSSDRKTYEQYF. The CDR3 nucleotides are TGCAGCGTTGATTCGTCGGACAGGAAAACCTACGAGCAGTACTTC.

This chain links TRBV20-1 with TRBJ1-1, with D hard to call. V dropped 0 bases and J dropped 1 base, with 6 bases sitting between them. In germline, CDR1 is DFQATT, CDR2 SNEGSKA (reference sequence). The CDR3 consists of 13 residues. The CDR3 DNA reads TGCAGTGCTAGAGACCGCAAGAACACTGAAGCTTTCTTT. It codes for CSARDRKNTEAFF.

The rearrangement uses TRBV2 and TRBJ2-3; 7 bases fit TRBD2. Germline-derived CDR1 and CDR2 are SNHLY and FYNNEI. Losses at the gene ends were 4 bases for V and 3 bases for J; bases not matched to a gene: 4. The CDR3 extends over 14 amino acids. The CDR3 protein is CASSGLAETDTQYF. The DNA for the CDR3 is TGTGCCAGCAGTGGACTAGCAGAAACAGATACGCAGTATTTT.

The J gene is TRBJ2-1, the V gene TRBV25-1; TRBD2 matches at 8 bases. The CDR3 extends over 17 amino acids. Germline V gene data show CDR1 as MGHDK and CDR2 as SYGVNS. V dropped 1 base and J dropped 3; count of bases not matched to a gene: 8. CDR3 nucleotide sequence: TGTGCCAGCAGTGAATTTTTTAAGCGGGGGAACTACAATGAGCAGTTCTTC. This codes for CASSEFFKRGNYNEQFF.

DNA of the CDR3: TGTGCCAGCAGCTTCGTCCTGGAAGTATCGGGGGAAGCCTACGAGCAGTACTTC. It encodes CASSFVLEVSGEAYEQYF. The V call is TRBV11-3, the J call TRBJ2-7; D is perhaps TRBD2 (6 bases). The CDR3 runs to 18 residues. Germline V lookup: CDR1 SGHNT, CDR2 YENEEA. Trimming took off 3 bases at V and 2 bases at J, with 23 bases between the two ends.

The chain has TRBV10-1 and TRBJ2-1; 12 nucleotides agree with TRBD2. Germline V gives CDR1 WNHNN, CDR2 SYGVQD (reference sequence). This CDR3 contains 16 residues. Germline trimming cut 2 bases from V and 2 bases from J; bases unmatched to any gene: 1. CDR3 coding DNA: TGCGCCAGCAGTGAGGCTAGCGGGAGGGCCTACAATGAGCAGTTCTTC. This codes for CASSEASGRAYNEQFF.

The chain links TRBV18 to TRBJ2-3; no definite D call. Germline V gene sequence: CDR1 KGHSH, CDR2 LQKENI. The CDR3 has 12 amino acids. With 2 bases removed from V and 4 bases from J, the gap between germline ends came to 4 bases. CDR3: CASSPTPDTQYF. For the CDR3, the DNA is TGTGCCAGCTCACCAACCCCAGATACGCAGTATTTT.

The chain links TRBV27 to TRBJ2-7, with D possibly being TRBD2 (6 bases). Trimming removed 4 bases at V and 9 bases at J, with 10 bases between. Per the germline V gene, CDR1 is MNHEY and CDR2 is SMNVEV (reference sequence). The CDR3 is made up of 11 amino acids. The CDR3 DNA reads as TGTGCCAGCAGTTCCTCCGGGAGGCAGTACTTC. Its translation: CASSSSGRQYF.

The gene calls are TRBV27 and TRBJ2-7; 7 nucleotides line up with TRBD1. V was pared by 5 bases and J by 4 bases, with 8 bases of the junction left unmatched. This CDR3 spans 14 amino acids. The germline CDR1 and CDR2 sequences are MNHEY and SMNVEV (reference sequence). CDR3 sequence: CASSQDRVAYEQYF. The CDR3, as DNA: TGTGCCAGCAGTCAAGACAGGGTTGCTTACGAGCAGTACTTC.

The V call is TRBV19, the J call TRBJ2-1; TRBD2 agrees at 12 bases. The germline V gene has CDR1 LNHDA and CDR2 SQIVND (reference sequence). V was clipped by 3 bases and J by 4 bases; unmatched bases: 16. The CDR3 runs 20 residues. DNA for the CDR3: TGTGCCAGTAGTATGAACCCAATTCGACTAGCGGGAGCACTATACAATGAGCAGTTCTTC. Translating gives CASSMNPIRLAGALYNEQFF.